The T cell receptor beta chain under discussion was sequenced for a study of blood T cell repertoires in COVID-19. On the study more broadly: Samples representing acute and convalescent COVID-19 were sourced from the United States, Italy and Spain. Sources were T cells, B-cell-depleted T cells, or PBMCs; the material itself was cDNA or gDNA.

In the authors' methods: Scientists estimated how many nucleated cells there were by amplifying reference gene primers. Data came from immunoSEQ multiplex PCR; TCRdb stores just in-frame clones and leaves some out. Clonal size and the V and J genes are those of that table, whereas D and trimming came from the DNA. The sample consists of tens of thousands of clones, roughly 86% of them appearing once. V lost 0 bases, J lost 0 bases, and 12 bases lay in between. CDR3 length equals 17 residues. Germline CDR1 is LGHDT and CDR2 is YNNKEL (reference sequence). Material for sequencing was peripheral blood. The rearrangement links TRBV3-1 (or the pseudogene TRBV3-2) to TRBJ1-5, with D unclear. The source is a human donor with acute or convalescent COVID-19. The donor label of this sample is uncertain. Here the CDR3 reads CASSQDGPSYSNQPQHF. CDR3 DNA: TGTGCCAGCAGCCAAGATGGGCCTTCCTATAGCAATCAGCCCCAGCATTTT.